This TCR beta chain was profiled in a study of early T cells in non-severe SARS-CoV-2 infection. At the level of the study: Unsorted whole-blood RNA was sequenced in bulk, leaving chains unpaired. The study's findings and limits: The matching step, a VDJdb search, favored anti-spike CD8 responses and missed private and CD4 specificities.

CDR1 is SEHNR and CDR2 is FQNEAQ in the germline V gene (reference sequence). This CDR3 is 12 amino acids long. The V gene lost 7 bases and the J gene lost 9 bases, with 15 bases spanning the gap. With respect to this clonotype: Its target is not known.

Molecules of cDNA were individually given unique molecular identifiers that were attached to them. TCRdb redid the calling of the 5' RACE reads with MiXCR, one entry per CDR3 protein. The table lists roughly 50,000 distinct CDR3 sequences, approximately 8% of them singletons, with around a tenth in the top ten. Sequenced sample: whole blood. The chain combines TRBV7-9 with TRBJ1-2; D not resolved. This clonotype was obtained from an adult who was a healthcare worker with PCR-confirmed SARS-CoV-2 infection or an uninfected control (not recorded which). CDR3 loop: CASTTAGSSYTF. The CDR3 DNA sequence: TGTGCCAGCACCACTGCCGGGTCTAGCTACACCTTC.